A single sample gave rise to the 18 T cell receptor beta chains below, sequenced in a study of blood T cell repertoires in COVID-19. The assay was immunoSEQ multiplex PCR, and TCRdb's table has in-frame clones only and misses some. Counted here are 200,000 to 250,000 clones, roughly 82% occurring once; the ten biggest clones make up more than 2%. Input material: PBMCs or T cells enriched from blood (not recorded which). These TCRs come from a woman aged 50 to 60 who had recovered from COVID-19.

This chain joins TRBV7-2 and TRBJ2-1, with 7 bases identical to TRBD2. Germline V gene sequence: CDR1 SGHTA, CDR2 FQGNSA. The CDR3 loop spans 15 amino acids. The J segment lost 4 bases and the V segment lost 6 bases, leaving 9 bases of the junction unmatched. CDR3 coding DNA: TGTGCCAGCAGTTCCCCCCTAGCGGCTTACAATGAGCAGTTCTTC. This sequence encodes CASSSPLAAYNEQFF.

This chain connects TRBV3-1 (or the pseudogene TRBV3-2) to TRBJ2-3; 7 bases agree with TRBD2. Germline V gives CDR1 LGHDT, CDR2 YNNKEL (reference sequence). The CDR3 sequence is 16 residues long. Germline trimming cut 2 bases from V and 3 bases from J; bases unmatched to any gene: 8. The CDR3 loop is CASSQFWGGPTDTQYF. CDR3 coding DNA: TGTGCCAGCAGCCAATTCTGGGGGGGACCGACAGATACGCAGTATTTT.

The chain carries TRBV2 and TRBJ2-7, with 9 bases that match TRBD2. After removal of 8 bases from V and 12 bases from J, the junction contained 11 bases not matched to a gene. Germline V gene data show CDR1 as SNHLY and CDR2 as FYNNEI. CDR3 length equals 12 residues. Written as DNA, the CDR3 is TGTGCCAGCCAAGGAGGCGGGGGGGCTCGGTACTTC. Residues: CASQGGGGARYF.

This rearrangement joins TRBV6-5 to TRBJ2-5, with 7 bases identical to TRBD2. Germline values: CDR1 MNHEY, CDR2 SVGAGI. J lost 7 bases, V lost 0 bases, and 11 bases had no gene match. This CDR3 contains 16 residues. The CDR3 DNA follows: TGTGCCAGCAGTTACTCGATGTGGCTAGCGGATCTGACCCAGTACTTC. Translation gives CASSYSMWLADLTQYF.

This clone was picked up one time. J is TRBJ2-1 and V is TRBV19; a possible D gene is TRBD1 (6 bases). CDR3 length: 16 residues. Trimming shortened V by 3 bases and J by 0 bases, and 12 bases separated the two germline ends. The germline CDR1 and CDR2 sequences are LNHDA and SQIVND (reference sequence). The CDR3 loop reads CASSILTGSSYNEQFF. CDR3 nucleotides: TGTGCCAGTAGTATTCTTACAGGGAGCTCCTACAATGAGCAGTTCTTC.

V gene TRBV6-4 combines with J gene TRBJ2-2; the D gene is possibly TRBD2 (6 bases). Deletions cut 2 bases from V and 2 bases from J, with 9 bases between. Germline V gives CDR1 MRHNA, CDR2 SNTAGT. This CDR3 has 15 amino acids. This CDR3 is CASSDGTENTGELFF. The CDR3 DNA reads as TGTGCCAGCAGTGACGGGACTGAAAACACCGGGGAGCTGTTTTTT.

This clone qualifies as medium-sized. The V call is TRBV10-3, the J call TRBJ2-2; tentatively, D is TRBD1 (5 bases). The CDR3 sequence is 13 residues long. The germline V gene encodes CDR1 ENHRY and CDR2 SYGVKD. The V and J ends lost 3 bases and 3 bases respectively, with 5 bases between them. The CDR3 spells CAISDRDTGELFF. CDR3 nucleotides: TGTGCCATCAGTGACAGGGACACCGGGGAGCTGTTTTTT.

This rearrangement joins TRBV14 to TRBJ1-2; 8 bases map to TRBD1. This CDR3 is 14 amino acids long. CDR1 and CDR2 (germline): SGHDN, FVKESK. Trimming removed 4 bases from V and 6 bases from J; junction bases left unmatched: 7. CDR3 protein: CASSPHRGNHGYTF. CDR3 DNA sequence: TGTGCCAGCAGCCCACACAGGGGGAACCATGGCTACACCTTC.

The chain recombines TRBV5-1 with TRBJ2-3, with 16 bases lining up with TRBD2. CDR1 SGHRS and CDR2 YFSETQ come from the germline V gene. The CDR3 runs to 16 residues. The V and J ends lost 4 bases and 6 bases, in that order; junction bases with no gene match: 5. Written as DNA, the CDR3 is TGCGCCAGCAGCCCGGGACTAGCGGGAGGGCCGGATACGCAGTATTTT. Encoded protein: CASSPGLAGGPDTQYF. The whole variable domain, filled in from reference TRBV5-1 and TRBJ2-3, reads KAGVTQTPRYLIKTRGQQVTLSCSPISGHRSVSWYQQTPGQGLQFLFEYFSETQRNKGNFPGRFSGRQFSNSRSEMNVSTLELGDSALYLCASSPGLAGGPDTQYFGPGTRLTVL.

This clone has only one observation. V is TRBV28 and J is TRBJ2-7, with D possibly TRBD1 on 5 matching bases. Trimming cost V 2 bases and J 2 bases, with 7 bases left between them. The germline V gene has CDR1 MDHEN and CDR2 SYDVKM. This CDR3 spans 13 amino acids. CDR3 DNA sequence: TGTGCCAGCAGTTTACAGGGCCCCTACGAGCAGTACTTC. Translating gives CASSLQGPYEQYF.

This clone was observed a few times. The CDR3 protein is CASSLGIQGGSGNTIYF. CDR3 DNA: TGTGCCAGCAGCTTGGGTATCCAGGGAGGCTCTGGAAACACCATATATTTT. J is TRBJ1-3 and V is TRBV5-5, with D possibly being TRBD1 (5 bases). The CDR3 covers 17 residues. V lost 0 bases and J 0 bases, leaving 13 bases between the germline ends. CDR1 is SGHKS, CDR2 YYEKEE, per germline (reference sequence). Complete variable domain (other parts from reference TRBV5-5 and TRBJ1-3): DAGVTQSPTHLIKTRGQQVTLRCSPISGHKSVSWYQQVLGQGPQFIFQYYEKEERGRGNFPDRFSARQFPNYSSELNVNALLLGDSALYLCASSLGIQGGSGNTIYFGEGSWLTVV.

The V and J genes are TRBV6-2 or TRBV6-3 and TRBJ1-5, with no clear D. Trimming took off 2 bases at V and 0 bases at J, with 5 bases between the two ends. The CDR3 spans 14 residues. Germline V gives CDR1 MNHEY, CDR2 SVGEGT. CDR3 sequence reads: CASSYGDSNQPQHF. The CDR3 DNA reads as TGTGCCAGCAGTTACGGAGATAGCAATCAGCCCCAGCATTTT.

This sequence joins TRBV3-1 (or the pseudogene TRBV3-2) and TRBJ1-1, with D possibly being TRBD1 (5 bases). The ends were cut back, 3 bases at V and 4 bases at J, with 9 bases in the middle. The CDR3 loop spans 13 amino acids. Looked up from germline, CDR1 is LGHDT and CDR2 is YNNKEL (reference sequence). The CDR3 DNA follows: TGTGCCAGCAGCCAGTTTAGGGGCACTGAAGCTTTCTTT. Its protein product is CASSQFRGTEAFF.

The chain has TRBV5-1 and TRBJ1-4, with D possibly TRBD1 on 5 matching bases. Trimming pared 3 bases from V and 2 bases from J, leaving 11 bases between. CDR3 length: 15 amino acids. Germline V gene data show CDR1 as SGHRS and CDR2 as YFSETQ. CDR3 loop: CASSSAGYTNEKLFF. DNA for the CDR3: TGCGCCAGCAGCTCGGCAGGGTACACTAATGAAAAACTGTTTTTT. The variable domain in full, with the rest retrieved from reference TRBV5-1 and TRBJ1-4, is KAGVTQTPRYLIKTRGQQVTLSCSPISGHRSVSWYQQTPGQGLQFLFEYFSETQRNKGNFPGRFSGRQFSNSRSEMNVSTLELGDSALYLCASSSAGYTNEKLFFGSGTQLSVL.

The genes are TRBV4-1 and TRBJ1-5; D not resolved. Germline lookup yields CDR1 MGHRA and CDR2 YSYEKL. This CDR3 comprises 16 residues. The germline V and J ends were trimmed by 0 bases and 2 bases, with 11 bases remaining between them. The CDR3, as DNA: TGCGCCAGCAGCCAAGATTCGGTACAGCGCAATCAGCCCCAGCATTTT. The encoded protein is CASSQDSVQRNQPQHF.

The V gene is TRBV7-6, the J gene TRBJ1-2, with 9 bases matching TRBD1. Unmatched junction bases numbered 14, after V lost 7 bases and J lost 8 bases. The germline V gene has CDR1 SGHVS and CDR2 FNYEAQ. The CDR3 has 15 amino acids. DNA of the CDR3: TGTGCCAGCACCGCAAAGGGACAGGGCCCCAAAGGCTACACCTTC. Amino acid sequence: CASTAKGQGPKGYTF.

This clone was seen a single time. The V gene is TRBV7-9, the J gene TRBJ1-2; D not resolved. The CDR3 totals 14 residues. The ends were cut back, 5 bases at V and 3 bases at J, with 13 bases in the middle. The germline CDR1 and CDR2 sequences are SEHNR and FQNEAQ (reference sequence). The CDR3 region has the DNA TGTGCCAGCAGCCTTCCCGGGGTCTACTATGGCTACACCTTC. This codes for CASSLPGVYYGYTF. Supplemented by reference TRBV7-9 and TRBJ1-2, the full variable domain reads DTGVSQNPRHKITKRGQNVTFRCDPISEHNRLYWYRQTLGQGPEFLTYFQNEAQLEKSRLLSDRFSAERPKGSFSTLEIQRTEQGDSAMYLCASSLPGVYYGYTFGSGTRLTVV.

This rearrangement joins TRBV15 to TRBJ2-5; 7 bases fit TRBD2. Trimming took 1 base from V and 3 from J; bases not matched to a gene: 8. This CDR3 contains 16 residues. The germline V gene has CDR1 LNHNV and CDR2 YYDKDF (reference sequence). CDR3 loop: CATSRVLADFKETQYF. The CDR3 DNA sequence: TGTGCCACCAGCAGAGTCCTAGCGGACTTTAAAGAGACCCAGTACTTC. The whole variable domain, filled in from reference TRBV15 and TRBJ2-5, reads DAMVIQNPRYQVTQFGKPVTLSCSQTLNHNVMYWYQQKSSQAPKLLFHYYDKDFNNEADTPDNFQSRRPNTSFCFLDIRSPGLGDTAMYLCATSRVLADFKETQYFGPGTRLLVL.